These 14 T cell receptor beta chains were all obtained from the same sample, sequenced in a study of blood T cell repertoires in COVID-19. The protocol was immunoSEQ multiplex PCR, while the TCRdb copy is restricted to in-frame clones and leaves out a portion. The data contain fewer than 60,000 clones, around nine tenths of them seen just once; the ten biggest clones take up approximately 10%. Sequenced sample: peripheral blood. The receptor source for this set is a man at least 80 years old with active or convalescent COVID-19.

The V call is TRBV6-6, the J call TRBJ1-5; D is ambiguous. Germline V CDR1 and CDR2: MNHNY, SVGAGI (reference sequence). V lost 8 bases and J 4 bases, leaving 12 bases between the germline ends. The CDR3 contains 13 residues. CDR3 coding DNA: TGTGCCAGCGCAGAGACGGGAAATCAGCCCCAGCATTTT. Its protein product is CASAETGNQPQHF.

The CDR3 nucleotides are TGCGCCAGCAGCCGGGGGGCGGGGAATGAAAAACTGTTTTTT. It is translated as CASSRGAGNEKLFF. This chain connects TRBV5-1 to TRBJ1-4; D may be TRBD1 (6 bases). The germline CDR1 and CDR2 sequences are SGHRS and YFSETQ. This CDR3 has 14 residues. Trimming removed 4 bases from V and 5 bases from J, with 12 bases in between.

The gene calls are TRBV19 and TRBJ2-7; 7 bases are a match to TRBD1. The CDR3 is 14 residues long. V shed 4 bases, J shed 2 bases, and the junction held 5 bases outside the gene matches. Germline V CDR1 and CDR2: LNHDA, SQIVND (reference sequence). This chain's CDR3 is CASSTLQGAYEQYF. The CDR3 bases are TGTGCCAGTAGTACCCTCCAGGGGGCCTACGAGCAGTACTTC. The whole variable domain, filled in from reference TRBV19 and TRBJ2-7, reads DGGITQSPKYLFRKEGQNVTLSCEQNLNHDAMYWYRQDPGQGLRLIYYSQIVNDFQKGDIAEGYSVSREKKESFPLTVTSAQKNPTAFYLCASSTLQGAYEQYFGPGTRLTVT.

As DNA, the CDR3 is TGCGCCAGCAGCACCGGACAGGAAGACTATGGCTACACCTTC. Residues: CASSTGQEDYGYTF. The chain couples TRBV5-1 to TRBJ1-2, with 7 bases that match TRBD1. CDR3 size: 14 residues. Germline trimming cut 4 bases from V and 3 bases from J; bases unmatched to any gene: 6. Per the germline V gene, CDR1 is SGHRS and CDR2 is YFSETQ.

V and J are TRBV9 and TRBJ2-4; 8 bases map to TRBD1. Germline CDR1 and CDR2: SGDLS and YYNGEE. The length of the CDR3 is 17 residues. Trimming cost V 0 bases and J 2 bases; bases outside gene matches: 7. CDR3 in amino acids: CASSVVQGAPPKNIQYF. CDR3 coding DNA: TGTGCCAGCAGCGTAGTTCAGGGGGCCCCCCCCAAAAACATTCAGTACTTC. Looking up the rest from reference TRBV9 and TRBJ2-4 gives the full variable domain: DSGVTQTPKHLITATGQRVTLRCSPRSGDLSVYWYQQSLDQGLQFLIQYYNGEERAKGNILERFSAQQFPDLHSELNLSSLELGDSALYFCASSVVQGAPPKNIQYFGAGTRLSVL.

The rearrangement uses TRBV9 and TRBJ2-3, with 11 positions matching TRBD2. The CDR3 runs to 15 residues. In germline, CDR1 is SGDLS, CDR2 YYNGEE. J was trimmed by 5 bases and V by 4 bases; bases with no gene match: 6. The CDR3: CASSSFSGGGDTQYF. CDR3 nucleotides: TGTGCCAGCAGCTCCTTTAGCGGGGGGGGAGATACGCAGTATTTT.

The V call is TRBV28, the J call TRBJ1-5; 10 positions match TRBD1. The ends lost 4 bases at V and 5 bases at J; junction bases unmatched: 5. This CDR3 is built from 15 residues. CDR1 MDHEN and CDR2 SYDVKM come from the germline V gene. The CDR3 reads CASSSSGTGDQPQHF. The CDR3 nucleotides read TGTGCCAGCAGTTCCTCAGGGACAGGGGATCAGCCCCAGCATTTT. Using reference TRBV28 and TRBJ1-5 for the parts outside the CDR3, the full variable domain is DVKVTQSSRYLVKRTGEKVFLECVQDMDHENMFWYRQDPGLGLRLIYFSYDVKMKEKGDIPEGYSVSREKKERFSLILESASTNQTSMYLCASSSSGTGDQPQHFGDGTRLSIL.

The V gene is TRBV11-2, the J gene TRBJ2-5; 15 nucleotides agree with TRBD2. V lost 5 bases, J lost 4 bases, and 8 bases stayed unmatched. Germline V gene data show CDR1 as SGHAT and CDR2 as FQNNGV. The length of the CDR3 is 17 residues. The CDR3 region is CASSTGLAGGFGETQYF. CDR3 in DNA: TGTGCCAGCAGCACGGGACTAGCGGGGGGTTTCGGAGAGACCCAGTACTTC.

This chain uses TRBV7-7 with TRBJ1-5, with 7 bases lining up with TRBD1. V shed 7 bases and J 0 bases; nucleotides not matched to a gene: 9. CDR3 length: 16 residues. Germline CDR1 and CDR2: SSHAT and FNYEAQ (reference sequence). The CDR3 nucleotides are TGTGCCAGCAACACAGGGGACAATATTAGCAATCAGCCCCAGCATTTT. This codes for CASNTGDNISNQPQHF.

This clone has only one observation. V usage is TRBV30 and J usage is TRBJ2-3; TRBD2 agrees at 10 bases. The CDR3 runs to 17 residues. The ends lost 3 bases at V and 3 bases at J; junction bases unmatched: 12. Germline assignment: CDR1 GTSNPN and CDR2 SVGIG (reference sequence). CDR3 in amino acids: CAWSSPAGGPGTDTQYF. The CDR3 nucleotides are TGTGCCTGGAGCTCCCCAGCGGGGGGGCCTGGGACAGATACGCAGTATTTT.

The chain uses TRBV5-4 and TRBJ2-3, with 9 positions matching TRBD2. The germline V gene has CDR1 SGHNT and CDR2 YYREEE (reference sequence). This CDR3 spans 17 amino acids. Trimming at V came to 0 bases and at J to 6 bases, leaving 11 bases not matched to a gene. CDR3 amino acids: CASSLDVAGATGDTQYF. In DNA, the CDR3 is TGTGCCAGCAGCTTGGACGTAGCGGGGGCCACCGGGGATACGCAGTATTTT.

This chain links TRBV7-7 with TRBJ2-2, with a tentative D call TRBD2 (6 bases). Germline CDR1 reads SSHAT; CDR2 reads FNYEAQ (reference sequence). There are 16 residues in the CDR3. Trimming removed 5 bases at V and 4 bases at J, with 17 bases between. The CDR3 coding sequence is TGTGCCAGCAGCCCAGGAGCTAGCGTTAGCACCGGGGAGCTGTTTTTT. As protein: CASSPGASVSTGELFF.

This clone was detected only a few times. The chain couples TRBV5-4 to TRBJ2-3, with 11 bases identical to TRBD2. Germline loops: CDR1 SGHNT, CDR2 YYREEE (reference sequence). The V segment lost 4 bases and the J segment 0 bases; nucleotides outside the gene matches: 7. CDR3 length: 17 residues. CDR3 in DNA: TGTGCCAGCAGCGGCACGACTAGCGGGACAAGCACAGATACGCAGTATTTT. Its protein product is CASSGTTSGTSTDTQYF.

This clone was found once. The genes are TRBV7-2 and TRBJ2-5; D may be TRBD2 (6 bases). Germline CDR1 reads SGHTA; CDR2 reads FQGNSA. The V end was cut by 5 bases, the J end by 1 base, with 11 bases between. This CDR3 is 14 amino acids long. Here the CDR3 DNA reads TGTGCCAGCAGCCAAAGCGGGCTCCAAGAGACCCAGTACTTC. Its translation: CASSQSGLQETQYF.